This T cell receptor (beta chain) was found in a study of cytomegalovirus exposure and HLA in healthy donors. 13 Jbeta primers and 60 Vbeta primers were used for the PCR. Clones were sequenced by immunoSEQ multiplex PCR, and TCRdb holds only the in-frame ones, with some missing. In the table there are some 130,000 clones, more than 75% of which are singletons. The CDR3 length is 17 residues. Germline values: CDR1 SGHVS, CDR2 FQNEAQ. V trimming: 4 bases; J trimming: 4 bases; junction bases outside the gene matches: 7. V gene TRBV7-8 combines with J gene TRBJ2-2; 12 nucleotides align to TRBD2. This receptor was taken from a male donor in good health and CMV-seronegative. Sequenced: PBMCs. This CDR3 reads CASSSLGLAGSTGELFF. For the CDR3, the DNA is TGTGCCAGCAGCTCCCTCGGACTAGCGGGAAGCACCGGGGAGCTGTTTTTT.